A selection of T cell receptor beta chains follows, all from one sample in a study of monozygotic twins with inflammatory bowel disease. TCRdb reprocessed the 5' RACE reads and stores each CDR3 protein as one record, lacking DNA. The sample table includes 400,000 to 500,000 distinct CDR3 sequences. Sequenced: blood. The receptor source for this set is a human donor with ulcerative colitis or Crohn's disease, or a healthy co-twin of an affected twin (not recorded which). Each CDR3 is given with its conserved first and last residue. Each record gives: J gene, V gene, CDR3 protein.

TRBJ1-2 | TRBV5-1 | CASSSAGDREDGGYTF
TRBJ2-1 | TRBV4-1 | CASSQDGRGEQFF
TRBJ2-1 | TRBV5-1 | CASSLVQGNDEQFF
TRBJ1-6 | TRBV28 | CASSSRREIDSPLHF
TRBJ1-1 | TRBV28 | CASSLKNTEAFF
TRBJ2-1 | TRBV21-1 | CASSTPRGDNNEQFF
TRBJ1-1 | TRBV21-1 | CASSTPGQGIRGGTEAFF
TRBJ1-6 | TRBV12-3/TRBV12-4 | CASSYGTGNSPLHF
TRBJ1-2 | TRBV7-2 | CASSSDYYGYTF
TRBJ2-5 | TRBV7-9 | CASSFPGANQETQYF
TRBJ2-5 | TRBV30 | CAWSLGQGRETQYF
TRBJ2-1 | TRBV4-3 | CASSRGLHSTYNEQFF
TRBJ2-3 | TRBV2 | CASLAAGWGTDTQYF
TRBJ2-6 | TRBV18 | CASSSGRSASGANVLTF
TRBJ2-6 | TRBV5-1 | CASSSDAGSGANVLTF
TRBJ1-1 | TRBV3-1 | CASSQESQGRTEAFF
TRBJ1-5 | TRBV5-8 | CASSLAGTGDQPQHF
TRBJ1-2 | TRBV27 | CASSPARFSNYGYTF
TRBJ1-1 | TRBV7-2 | CASSSPIGRMNTEAFF
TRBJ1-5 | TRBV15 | CATSRDPGGSPQPQHF
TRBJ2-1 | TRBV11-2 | CASSLDRLWSSYNEQFF
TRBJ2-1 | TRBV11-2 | CASSSIPGLAGGREAAEQFF
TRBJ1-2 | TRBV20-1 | CSALGDTEQDYGYTF
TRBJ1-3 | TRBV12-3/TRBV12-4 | CASSLWTLSGNTIYF
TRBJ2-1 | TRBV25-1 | CASSEYTGGSAGARDEQFF
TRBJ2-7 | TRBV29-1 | CSANGAGGSYEQYF
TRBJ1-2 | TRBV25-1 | CASSPLVNYGYTF